Below, 7 T cell receptor beta chains from the same sample are listed, as sequenced in a study of T cell repertoires in cytomegalovirus infection. One entry per CDR3 protein, called by TCRdb with MiXCR from the reads. The table has around 70,000 distinct CDR3 sequences, over 3.5% seen once; the top ten hold under 25%. Sequencing input: PBMCs. The origin of the receptors is a human donor in good health (CMV status not recorded). Some clones in this sample may be carry-over from other donors' samples.

This clonotype has at least ten counts. The chain joins TRBV7-9 to TRBJ2-2; 10 nucleotides align to TRBD2. Germline V lookup: CDR1 SEHNR, CDR2 FQNEAQ (reference sequence). The CDR3 totals 16 residues. The V and J ends lost 5 bases and 3 bases, in that order; junction bases with no gene match: 6. In DNA form, the CDR3 reads TGTGCCAGCAGCCCCCCCCTAGCGGGAGACACCGGGGAGCTGTTTTTT. Residues: CASSPPLAGDTGELFF.

The V and J genes are TRBV2 and TRBJ2-2, with D uncertain. Trimming left V 6 bases short and J 4 bases short, with 12 bases between. CDR3 size: 14 residues. Looked up from germline, CDR1 is SNHLY and CDR2 is FYNNEI. CDR3 DNA: TGTGCCAGCAGGGCGGAGTGGAGCACCGGGGAGCTGTTTTTT. This gives the protein CASRAEWSTGELFF.

This clonotype was seen ten or more times. The chain employs TRBV7-2 and TRBJ2-7, with 10 bases fitting TRBD1. The CDR3 extends over 17 amino acids. V shed 1 base and J 1 base; nucleotides not matched to a gene: 7. Per the germline V gene, CDR1 is SGHTA and CDR2 is FQGNSA. The CDR3: CASSLEEWGQGSYEQYF. The CDR3 nucleotides are TGTGCCAGCAGCTTAGAAGAGTGGGGACAGGGGTCCTACGAGCAGTACTTC.

Many counts were recorded for this clonotype. The gene calls are TRBV12-3 or TRBV12-4 and TRBJ1-2; D is unclear. V was clipped by 3 bases and J by 7 bases, with 15 bases between them. The CDR3 runs 14 residues. The CDR3 is CASSFLQYRGGYTF. The CDR3 DNA sequence: TGTGCCAGCAGTTTCCTACAGTACAGAGGTGGCTACACCTTC.

This clonotype was seen many times. V gene TRBV12-3 or TRBV12-4 combines with J gene TRBJ1-2; D ambiguous. V was clipped by 3 bases and J by 8 bases, with 13 bases between them. The CDR3 loop spans 13 amino acids. CDR3 nucleotide sequence: TGTGCCAGCAGTTTGGGTGCCCCAGGAGGCTACACCTTC. Its translation is CASSLGAPGGYTF.

This clonotype was seen repeatedly, ten times or more. V gene TRBV5-1 combines with J gene TRBJ1-4, with a possible D match to TRBD1 (6 bases). The V end lost 4 bases, the J end lost 7 bases, and 14 bases lay between the germline ends. Germline V gene data show CDR1 as SGHRS and CDR2 as YFSETQ. This CDR3 is built from 14 residues. The CDR3 region has the DNA TGCGCCAGCAGCCGAGGGGCAGGGGTTGAAAAACTGTTTTTT. Translating it yields CASSRGAGVEKLFF.

This clonotype was detected many times. The chain combines TRBV7-2 with TRBJ1-4; 11 bases are shared with TRBD1. Germline values: CDR1 SGHTA, CDR2 FQGNSA. The CDR3 covers 16 residues. Germline trimming cut 5 bases from V and 8 bases from J; bases unmatched to any gene: 10. The CDR3 nucleotides are TGTGCCAGCAGCACCGGGACAGGGGGAATTTACGAAAAACTGTTTTTT. Amino acids: CASSTGTGGIYEKLFF.